This TCR beta chain was sequenced during a study of shared clonotypes between healthy human individuals. The CDR3 is 14 amino acids. In germline, CDR1 is SGDLS, CDR2 YYNGEE. The V and J ends lost 4 bases and 1 base, in that order; junction bases with no gene match: 4. For this clone: Additional DNA sequences in this sample encode the identical CDR3.

Libraries were prepared by immunoSEQ multiplex PCR; TCRdb keeps only in-frame clonotypes and omits some of them. The table includes about 2.4 million clones, 80% to 95% detected once. V usage is TRBV9 and J usage is TRBJ2-5; 7 positions match TRBD1. The sample was naive CD4+ T cells from PBMCs. The subset here: CD45RA+ positively selected. The sequence came from a man aged 18 to 29 in good health. Some clones in this sample may be carry-over from other donors' samples. The chain's CDR3 is CASSPGTAQETQYF. The CDR3 DNA sequence: TGTGCCAGCAGCCCCGGGACAGCCCAAGAGACCCAGTACTTC. Together with reference TRBV9 and TRBJ2-5, the CDR3 gives the full variable domain: DSGVTQTPKHLITATGQRVTLRCSPRSGDLSVYWYQQSLDQGLQFLIQYYNGEERAKGNILERFSAQQFPDLHSELNLSSLELGDSALYFCASSPGTAQETQYFGPGTRLLVL.